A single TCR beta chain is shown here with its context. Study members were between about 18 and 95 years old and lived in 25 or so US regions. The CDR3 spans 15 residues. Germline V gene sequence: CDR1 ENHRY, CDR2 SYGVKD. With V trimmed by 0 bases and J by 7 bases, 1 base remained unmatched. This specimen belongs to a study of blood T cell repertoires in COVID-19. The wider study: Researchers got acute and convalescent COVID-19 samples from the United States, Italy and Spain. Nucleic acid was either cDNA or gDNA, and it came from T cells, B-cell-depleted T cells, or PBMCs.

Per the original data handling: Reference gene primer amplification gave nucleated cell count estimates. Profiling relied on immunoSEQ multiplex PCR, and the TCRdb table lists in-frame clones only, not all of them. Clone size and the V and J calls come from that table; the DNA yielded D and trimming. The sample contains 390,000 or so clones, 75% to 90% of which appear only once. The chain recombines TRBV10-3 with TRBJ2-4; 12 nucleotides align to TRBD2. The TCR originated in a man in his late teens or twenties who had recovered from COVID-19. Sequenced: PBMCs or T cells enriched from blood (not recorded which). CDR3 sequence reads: CAISESGLAGNIQYF. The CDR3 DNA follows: TGTGCCATCAGTGAGTCCGGACTAGCGGGGAACATTCAGTACTTC.